These 10 T cell receptor beta chains were all obtained from the same sample, sequenced in a study of beta chain features in type 1 diabetes. TCRB transcripts that were expressed got sequenced, as all of the isolated RNA had been reverse transcribed. The data were produced by immunoSEQ multiplex PCR, yet TCRdb's version contains in-frame clones alone and is incomplete. Here the sample spans some 330,000 clones, approximately 11% being singletons. Sequenced: naive CD4+ T cells from blood. These receptors came from a woman in her thirties in good health.

This clone was observed many times. The chain has TRBV29-1 and TRBJ1-1, with D possibly being TRBD1 (6 bases). The CDR3 has 13 amino acids. Germline CDR1 SQVTM, CDR2 ANQGSEA. The germline V and J ends were trimmed by 6 bases and 11 bases, with 22 bases remaining between them. The CDR3 DNA reads TGCAGCGTCCTGACAGGAGTAGCTGCTCGGGCTTTCTTT. Protein: CSVLTGVAARAFF.

This chain uses TRBV4-2 with TRBJ1-3; a possible D gene is TRBD1 (5 bases). The CDR3 has 15 residues. Germline V gene lookup returns CDR1 LGHNA and CDR2 YNFKEQ. Trimming cost V 0 bases and J 4 bases, with 10 bases left between them. The CDR3 spells CASSQEQGAGNTIYF. The CDR3 nucleotides read TGTGCCAGCAGCCAAGAGCAGGGTGCCGGAAACACCATATATTTT.

This chain connects TRBV7-9 to TRBJ1-1; D not resolved. Germline CDR1 is SEHNR and CDR2 is FQNEAQ (reference sequence). There are 12 residues in the CDR3. Deletions cut 4 bases from V and 2 bases from J, with 5 bases between. CDR3 nucleotides: TGTGCCAGCAGCTCTACTAACACTGAAGCTTTCTTT. It translates to CASSSTNTEAFF.

Only a few counts were recorded for this clone. Germline is not matched at one junction end, which may reflect a read error. The genes are TRBV5-4 and TRBJ2-1; perhaps TRBD2 as D (6 bases). Germline V gene data show CDR1 as SGHNT and CDR2 as YYREEE (reference sequence). The CDR3 contains 15 residues. Here the CDR3 reads CASSSFRDSHNEQFF. The CDR3 region has the DNA TGTGCCAGCAGTTCATTCCGGGACTCCCACAATGAGCAGTTCTTC.

A few counts support this clone. The rearrangement uses TRBV4-1 and TRBJ2-3; 11 bases fit TRBD2. Per the germline V gene, CDR1 is MGHRA and CDR2 is YSYEKL. J gave up 5 bases and V 1 base, and 8 bases lay outside the gene matches. This CDR3 is 17 amino acids long. The CDR3 protein is CASSQVELAGAGDTQYF. CDR3 DNA: TGCGCCAGCAGCCAAGTAGAACTAGCGGGAGCGGGAGATACGCAGTATTTT.

This clone showed up just a few times. The V call is TRBV29-1, the J call TRBJ1-3; possibly TRBD1 for D (5 bases). The germline gives CDR1 SQVTM, CDR2 ANQGSEA. Trimming stripped 4 bases from V and 0 bases from J, with 16 bases between. This CDR3 has 16 amino acids. The CDR3 nucleotides are TGCAGCGTTGGAAGGGGAGGCCCTAGCTCTGGAAACACCATATATTTT. This gives the protein CSVGRGGPSSGNTIYF.

This clone was counted a few times. The chain has TRBV15 and TRBJ1-5; a weak D match, TRBD1 (6 bases). V was pared by 6 bases and J by 2 bases, with 8 bases between. CDR3 size: 13 residues. Germline lookup yields CDR1 LNHNV and CDR2 YYDKDF (reference sequence). This CDR3 is CATRDSGNQPQHF. As DNA, the CDR3 is TGTGCCACCAGGGACAGCGGCAATCAGCCCCAGCATTTT.

This clone appeared a few times. The V call is TRBV7-2, the J call TRBJ2-2, with 11 nucleotides matching TRBD2. The CDR3 spans 16 residues. Trimming took 2 bases from V and 6 from J; bases not matched to a gene: 5. Looked up from germline, CDR1 is SGHTA and CDR2 is FQGNSA. The chain's CDR3 is CASSLSGSGRAGELFF. CDR3 sequence (DNA): TGTGCCAGCAGCTTATCGGGTAGCGGGAGGGCCGGGGAGCTGTTTTTT.

The chain couples TRBV1 to TRBJ2-1; TRBD2, the D gene given by the table, was not confirmed from the DNA. TRBV1 is noted as a pseudogene. The CDR3 runs 14 residues. The CDR3 nucleotides are TGCACCCGGGGACTAGCGGGAATGCACAATGAGCAGTTCTTC. Translated: CTRGLAGMHNEQFF.

V is TRBV30 and J is TRBJ2-5; tentatively, D is TRBD2 (6 bases). Germline-derived CDR1 and CDR2 are GTSNPN and SVGIG (reference sequence). The CDR3 is 15 amino acids. Trimming removed 0 bases at V and 5 bases at J, with 16 bases between. Here the CDR3 reads CAWSVPGSSAETQYF. CDR3 DNA sequence: TGTGCCTGGAGTGTACCCGGGAGCTCGGCGGAGACCCAGTACTTC.